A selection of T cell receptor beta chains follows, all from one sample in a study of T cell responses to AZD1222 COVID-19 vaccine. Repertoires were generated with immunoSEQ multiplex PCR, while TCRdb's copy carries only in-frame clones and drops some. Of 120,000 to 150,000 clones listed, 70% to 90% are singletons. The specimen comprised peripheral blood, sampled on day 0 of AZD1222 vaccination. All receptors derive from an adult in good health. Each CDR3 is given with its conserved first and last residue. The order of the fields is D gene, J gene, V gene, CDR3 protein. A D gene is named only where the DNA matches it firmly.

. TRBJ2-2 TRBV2 CASRPSAGELFF
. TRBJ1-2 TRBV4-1 CASSQPGQKTSNYGYTF
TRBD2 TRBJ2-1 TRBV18 CASSSLPQRGDNEQFF
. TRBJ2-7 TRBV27 CASSLSRAYEQYF
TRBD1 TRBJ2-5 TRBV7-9 CASSLHTGVGETQYF
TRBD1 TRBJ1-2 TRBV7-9 CASSPTSGGPYGYTF
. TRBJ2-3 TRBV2 CASSYLGATDTQYF
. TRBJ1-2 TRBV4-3 CASSPLREHGYTF
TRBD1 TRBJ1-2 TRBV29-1 CSARDSYGYTF
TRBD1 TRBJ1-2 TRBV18 CASSPSGTGRQGGYTF
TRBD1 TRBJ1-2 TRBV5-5 CASSSTGLNYGYTF
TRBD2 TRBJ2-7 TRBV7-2 CASSFTTSGRAPYEQYF
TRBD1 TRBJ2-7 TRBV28 CASSLHFGTGGYEQYF
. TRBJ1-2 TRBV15 CATSRGQGIYGYTF
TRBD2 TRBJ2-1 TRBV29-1 CSANGASGRGSEQFF
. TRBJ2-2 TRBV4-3 CASSQDGAGGTGELFF
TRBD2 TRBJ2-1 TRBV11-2 CASSSILAGSYNEQFF
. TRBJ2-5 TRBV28 CASRTIGETQYF
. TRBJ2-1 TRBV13 CASSPTQTVNEQFF
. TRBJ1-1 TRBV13 CASSGRLNTEAFF
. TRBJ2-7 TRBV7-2 CASSLTNSYEQYF
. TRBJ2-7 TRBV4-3 CASSQENGGGYEQYF
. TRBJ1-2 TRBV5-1 CASRLDGRRGGPYTF
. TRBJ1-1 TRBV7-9 CASRLTENTEAFF
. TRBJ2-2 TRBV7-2 CASSLQSGELFF
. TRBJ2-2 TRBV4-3 CASSRGGPRARELFF